A selection of T cell receptor beta chains follows, all from one sample in a study of cytomegalovirus exposure and HLA in healthy donors. Only in-frame clones appear in the TCRdb table, and some are missing; sequencing was by immunoSEQ multiplex PCR. Across roughly 100,000 clones, the top ten clones capture 3.5% of the sample. The sample comprised PBMCs. The receptor set was obtained from a man aged 35 to 55 in good health and CMV-seronegative. Both conserved end residues are trimmed from each CDR3.

CDR3 length	V gene	J gene	CDR3 protein
13	TRBV6-5	TRBJ2-3	ASSPRTSSTDTQY
13	TRBV6-5	TRBJ2-6	ASSYSIEGRGVLT
13	TRBV7-2	TRBJ2-3	ASSSGLVSTDTQY
12	TRBV6-1	TRBJ2-3	ASSETGWTDTQY
11	TRBV5-1	TRBJ2-1	ASSLGQYNEQF
10	TRBV28	TRBJ2-2	ASSEGSRELF
15	TRBV5-1	TRBJ2-1	ASSPLPTSGGPGEQF
13	TRBV6-5	TRBJ1-3	ASRPQGASGNTIY
13	TRBV6-5	TRBJ1-1	ASSYTGTGTTEAF
15	TRBV2	TRBJ1-5	ASTPGGARGGNQPQH
11	TRBV30	TRBJ1-2	AWSASGASGYT
14	TRBV5-1	TRBJ2-2	ASSSQLGMNTGELF
11	TRBV7-9	TRBJ1-2	ASSHTGVPGYT
13	TRBV4-3	TRBJ2-2	ASSQEGGHTGELF
12	TRBV10-2	TRBJ1-1	ASSEMVEGTEAF
17	TRBV10-1	.	ARGNGGDLIEGLPYEQY
14	TRBV7-2	TRBJ1-4	ASSLGNQGANEKLF
10	TRBV5-8	TRBJ1-2	ASSLAIYGYT
13	TRBV5-4	TRBJ1-1	ASSSQGRGGTEAF
13	TRBV10-3	TRBJ1-2	AISESGGSNYGYT
13	TRBV19	TRBJ2-2	ASGAGEVITGELF
14	TRBV5-5	TRBJ2-7	ASSRRAGQAVYEQY
12	TRBV7-2	TRBJ2-5	ASRPTGGLETQY
12	TRBV18	TRBJ1-6	ASSPGQGNSPLH
11	TRBV19	TRBJ2-7	ASSTGINYEQY
11	TRBV5-1	TRBJ2-1	ASSLTGYNEQF
12	TRBV28	TRBJ1-1	ASSLGDRNTEAF
12	TRBV9	TRBJ2-1	ASSTTSGNNEQF
11	TRBV4-2	TRBJ1-5	ASSQGRDQPQH
13	TRBV7-2	TRBJ1-1	ASSFGYRGRTEAF
15	TRBV4-3	TRBJ2-7	ASSLGGGTSGNYEQY
12	TRBV2	TRBJ1-1	ASRRQGQNTEAF
12	TRBV28	TRBJ2-1	ASFRTSGSPEQF
16	TRBV7-9	TRBJ2-3	ASSPTQLRTGGTDTQY
18	TRBV11-3	TRBJ1-2	ASSFSDTAKGQKSNYGYT
14	TRBV5-4	TRBJ2-3	ASSLWTAPSTDTQY
18	TRBV2	TRBJ2-7	ASTLDSPGLAGGWSYEQY
11	TRBV27	TRBJ1-4	ASSTRTREKLF
13	TRBV4-1	TRBJ1-1	ASGAQSGQNTEAF
10	TRBV7-9	TRBJ1-2	ASSLEDRPTT
14	TRBV7-2	TRBJ2-1	ASSSQLAGGRNEQF
15	TRBV21-1	TRBJ2-1	ASSKDGTDSSYNEQF
11	TRBV5-6	TRBJ2-4	ASSRTTKNIQY